These 16 T cell receptor beta chains share one sample of origin, sequenced in a study of T cell responses to AZD1222 COVID-19 vaccine. Only in-frame clones appear in the TCRdb table, and some are missing; sequencing was by immunoSEQ multiplex PCR. There are approximately 200,000 clones in the sample; about nine tenths occur only once, and 3% to 4% lies in the top ten. This specimen consisted of peripheral blood, obtained 28 days after the second AZD1222 dose. These receptors were collected from an adult who received the AZD1222 COVID-19 vaccine.

The chain carries TRBV21-1 and TRBJ1-2. TRBV21-1 corresponds to a pseudogene. The CDR3 runs 15 residues. The CDR3 reads CASRAGDMRVYGYTF. In DNA form, the CDR3 reads TGTGCCAGCAGAGCGGGGGACATGAGAGTCTATGGCTACACCTTC.

The V call is TRBV4-1, the J call TRBJ2-7, with D unclear. The germline V and J ends were trimmed by 0 bases and 4 bases, with 7 bases remaining between them. Germline V gene lookup returns CDR1 MGHRA and CDR2 YSYEKL. The CDR3 sequence is 13 residues long. CDR3 in DNA: TGCGCCAGCAGCCAAGATATAAGTTACGAGCAGTACTTC. This sequence encodes CASSQDISYEQYF.

This sequence joins TRBV3-1 (or the pseudogene TRBV3-2) and TRBJ1-2; no firm D call. The CDR3 is made up of 13 amino acids. Trimming pared 6 bases from V and 2 bases from J, leaving 10 bases between. Germline-derived CDR1 and CDR2 are LGHDT and YNNKEL (reference sequence). The CDR3, as DNA: TGTGCCAGCAGGGACTCCCTGAACTATGGCTACACCTTC. Amino acids: CASRDSLNYGYTF.

V is TRBV7-3 and J is TRBJ2-1, with D possibly being TRBD2 (6 bases). With 4 bases removed from V and 7 bases from J, the gap between germline ends came to 14 bases. The CDR3 runs to 14 residues. CDR1 SGHTA and CDR2 FQGTGA come from the germline V gene. DNA for the CDR3: TGTGCCAGCAGCTATGGAGGGCCTGAGAATGAGCAGTTCTTC. It is translated as CASSYGGPENEQFF. The full variable domain, in which reference TRBV7-3 and TRBJ2-1 provide the parts outside the CDR3, is GAGVSQTPSNKVTEKGKYVELRCDPISGHTALYWYRQSLGQGPEFLIYFQGTGAADDSGLPNDRFFAVRPEGSVSTLKIQRTERGDSAVYLCASSYGGPENEQFFGPGTRLTVL.

V usage is TRBV15 and J usage is TRBJ1-1; 7 bases are a match to TRBD1. Per germline, CDR1 LNHNV and CDR2 YYDKDF (reference sequence). The CDR3 length is 15 residues. Trimming removed 5 bases from V and 5 bases from J; junction bases left unmatched: 11. The DNA for the CDR3 is TGTGCCACCAGCCTGCGGACAGGATCGGGAACTGAAGCTTTCTTT. Translated: CATSLRTGSGTEAFF.

J is TRBJ2-3 and V is TRBV11-3, with 9 bases lining up with TRBD1. The CDR3 is 19 residues long. V lost 1 base to trimming and J lost 10 bases; unmatched junction nucleotides: 21. Germline lookup yields CDR1 SGHNT and CDR2 YENEEA. The CDR3 bases are TGTGCCAGCAGCTTAGCCACTCCCGGGACAGGGAACATTCACAAGGCGCAGTATTTT. This encodes CASSLATPGTGNIHKAQYF.

This chain joins TRBV21-1 and TRBJ2-7; the D call TRBD2 from the table was never checked on the DNA. TRBV21-1 is a recognized pseudogene. The CDR3 runs to 16 residues. The CDR3 nucleotides read TGTGCCAGCAGCAAAGTCTGGCGGGGGTTTTCCTACGAGCAGTACTTC. Its protein is CASSKVWRGFSYEQYF.

The genes are TRBV4-2 and TRBJ2-1, with TRBD2 matching over 8 bases. The junction had 9 bases not matched to a gene; V was cut back by 2 bases and J by 6 bases. The length of the CDR3 is 16 residues. Germline V gene lookup returns CDR1 LGHNA and CDR2 YNFKEQ. CDR3 sequence (DNA): TGTGCCAGCAGCCAAAGCGGGAGCCGGGAAGGCAATGAGCAGTTCTTC. This encodes CASSQSGSREGNEQFF.

This clone was seen once. The chain couples TRBV7-2 to TRBJ1-2; D uncertain. Trimming shortened V by 3 bases and J by 7 bases, and 6 bases separated the two germline ends. This CDR3 comprises 11 residues. Per germline, CDR1 SGHTA and CDR2 FQGNSA. CDR3 in DNA: TGTGCCAGCAGCTTCTTTGGTGGCTACACCTTC. It yields the protein CASSFFGGYTF.

The chain uses TRBV28 and TRBJ1-2; D may be TRBD1 (5 bases). The CDR3 sequence is 13 residues long. V was clipped by 3 bases and J by 4 bases, with 9 bases between them. Germline V CDR1 and CDR2: MDHEN, SYDVKM. The chain's CDR3 is CASSLQGVYGYTF. CDR3 DNA sequence: TGTGCCAGCAGTTTGCAGGGCGTCTATGGCTACACCTTC.

The rearrangement uses TRBV6-5 and TRBJ2-3; possible D gene TRBD2, 7 bases. Germline CDR1 is MNHEY and CDR2 is SVGAGI. V was clipped by 7 bases and J by 0 bases, with 14 bases between them. The CDR3 contains 15 residues. The CDR3 DNA reads TGTGCCAGCACGGCAAGGGGGGGAAGCACAGATACGCAGTATTTT. Residues: CASTARGGSTDTQYF.

The genes are TRBV7-3 and TRBJ2-1; D call uncertain. Between the trimmed V and J ends, which lost 5 bases and 6 bases, there was a span of 20 bases. The CDR3 totals 16 residues. Germline lookup yields CDR1 SGHTA and CDR2 FQGTGA. CDR3 DNA: TGTGCCAGCAGCCCCCAAGGCACCCTCCCTACCAATGAGCAGTTCTTC. As protein: CASSPQGTLPTNEQFF. The full variable domain, with the rest looked up from reference TRBV7-3 and TRBJ2-1, is GAGVSQTPSNKVTEKGKYVELRCDPISGHTALYWYRQSLGQGPEFLIYFQGTGAADDSGLPNDRFFAVRPEGSVSTLKIQRTERGDSAVYLCASSPQGTLPTNEQFFGPGTRLTVL.

The V and J genes are TRBV5-1 and TRBJ1-2; D call uncertain. Germline values: CDR1 SGHRS, CDR2 YFSETQ. The ends were cut back, 2 bases at V and 8 bases at J, with 13 bases in the middle. This CDR3 comprises 13 residues. The CDR3 DNA sequence: TGCGCCAGCAGCTTTACAGAAGGCTACGGCTACACCTTC. Its translation is CASSFTEGYGYTF.

The chain recombines TRBV28 with TRBJ1-4; D unclear. CDR3 length: 12 amino acids. Deletions cut 6 bases from V and 7 bases from J, with 9 bases between. From germline, CDR1 is MDHEN and CDR2 SYDVKM. The chain's CDR3 is CASRQEAEKLFF. Written as DNA, the CDR3 is TGTGCCAGCAGGCAAGAGGCTGAAAAACTGTTTTTT. Looking up the rest from reference TRBV28 and TRBJ1-4 gives the full variable domain: DVKVTQSSRYLVKRTGEKVFLECVQDMDHENMFWYRQDPGLGLRLIYFSYDVKMKEKGDIPEGYSVSREKKERFSLILESASTNQTSMYLCASRQEAEKLFFGSGTQLSVL.

The chain couples TRBV2 to TRBJ2-2, with 7 bases lining up with TRBD1. This CDR3 has 15 residues. Trimming took 8 bases from V and 0 from J; bases not matched to a gene: 6. Germline V CDR1 and CDR2: SNHLY, FYNNEI. For the CDR3, the DNA is TGTGCCAGCGAGGGACAGAACCCGAACACCGGGGAGCTGTTTTTT. Translating it yields CASEGQNPNTGELFF.

This clone was detected a few times. The J gene is TRBJ1-5, the V gene TRBV11-2, with a weak D call TRBD1 (5 bases). CDR3 length: 15 residues. Germline CDR1 is SGHAT and CDR2 is FQNNGV. The V end lost 5 bases, the J end lost 4 bases, and 15 bases lay between the germline ends. CDR3 nucleotides: TGTGCCAGCAGCACGGCCCGCAGGGTAAATCAGCCCCAGCATTTT. Its protein product is CASSTARRVNQPQHF.